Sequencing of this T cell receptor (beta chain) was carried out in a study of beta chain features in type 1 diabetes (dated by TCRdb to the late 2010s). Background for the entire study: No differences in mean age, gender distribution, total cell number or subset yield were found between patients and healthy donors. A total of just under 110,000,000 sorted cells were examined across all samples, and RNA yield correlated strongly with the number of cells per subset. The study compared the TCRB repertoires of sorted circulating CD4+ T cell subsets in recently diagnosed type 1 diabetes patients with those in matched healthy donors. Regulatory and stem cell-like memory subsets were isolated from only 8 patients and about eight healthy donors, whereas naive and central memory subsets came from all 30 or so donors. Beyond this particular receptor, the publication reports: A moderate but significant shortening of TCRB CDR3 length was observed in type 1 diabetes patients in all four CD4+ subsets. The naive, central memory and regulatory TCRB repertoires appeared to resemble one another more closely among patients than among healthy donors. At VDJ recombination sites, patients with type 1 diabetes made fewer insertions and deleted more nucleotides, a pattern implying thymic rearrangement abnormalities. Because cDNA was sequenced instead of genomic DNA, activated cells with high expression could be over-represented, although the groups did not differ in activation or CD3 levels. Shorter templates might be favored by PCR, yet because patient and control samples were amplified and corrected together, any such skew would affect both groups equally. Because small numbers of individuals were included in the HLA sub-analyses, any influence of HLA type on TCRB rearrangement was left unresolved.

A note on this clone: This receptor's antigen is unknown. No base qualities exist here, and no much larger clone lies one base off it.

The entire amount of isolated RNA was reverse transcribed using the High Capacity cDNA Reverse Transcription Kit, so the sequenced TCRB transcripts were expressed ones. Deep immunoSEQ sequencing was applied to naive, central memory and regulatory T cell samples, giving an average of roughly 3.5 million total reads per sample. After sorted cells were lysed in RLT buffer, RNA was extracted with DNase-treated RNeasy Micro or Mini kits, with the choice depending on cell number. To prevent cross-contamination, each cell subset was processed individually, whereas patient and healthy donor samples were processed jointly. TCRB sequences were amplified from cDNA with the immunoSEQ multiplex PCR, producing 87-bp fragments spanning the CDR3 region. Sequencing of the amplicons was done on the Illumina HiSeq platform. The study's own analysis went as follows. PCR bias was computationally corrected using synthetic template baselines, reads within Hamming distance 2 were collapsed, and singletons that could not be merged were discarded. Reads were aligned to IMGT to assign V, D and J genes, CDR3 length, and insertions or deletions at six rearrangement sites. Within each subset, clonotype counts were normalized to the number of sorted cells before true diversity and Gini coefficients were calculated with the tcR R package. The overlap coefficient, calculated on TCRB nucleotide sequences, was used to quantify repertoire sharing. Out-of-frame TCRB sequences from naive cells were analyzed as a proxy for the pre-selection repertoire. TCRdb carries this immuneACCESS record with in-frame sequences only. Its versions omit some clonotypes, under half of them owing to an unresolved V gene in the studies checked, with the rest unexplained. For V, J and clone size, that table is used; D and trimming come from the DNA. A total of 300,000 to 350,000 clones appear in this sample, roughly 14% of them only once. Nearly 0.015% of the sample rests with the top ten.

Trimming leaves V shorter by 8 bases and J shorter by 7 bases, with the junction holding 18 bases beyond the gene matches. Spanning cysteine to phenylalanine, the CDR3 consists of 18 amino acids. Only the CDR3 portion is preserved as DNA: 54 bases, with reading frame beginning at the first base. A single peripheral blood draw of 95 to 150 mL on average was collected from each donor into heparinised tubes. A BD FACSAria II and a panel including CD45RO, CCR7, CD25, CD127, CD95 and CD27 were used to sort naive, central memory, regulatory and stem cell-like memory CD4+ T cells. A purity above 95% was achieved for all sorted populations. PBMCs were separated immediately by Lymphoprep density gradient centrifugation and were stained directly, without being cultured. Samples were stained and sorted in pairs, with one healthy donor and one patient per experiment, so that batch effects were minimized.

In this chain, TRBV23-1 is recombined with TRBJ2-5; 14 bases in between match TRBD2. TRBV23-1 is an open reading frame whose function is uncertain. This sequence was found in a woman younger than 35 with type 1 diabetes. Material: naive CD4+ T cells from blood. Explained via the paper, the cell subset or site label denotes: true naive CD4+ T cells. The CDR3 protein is CASGHPGLAGERSRTQYF. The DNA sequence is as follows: TGCGCCAGCGGACACCCGGGACTAGCGGGAGAACGGTCCAGGACCCAGTACTTC.